The 8 T cell receptor beta chains below come from one sample, sequenced in a study of OX40 agonist ivuxolimab in advanced cancers. Method: immunoSEQ multiplex PCR; TCRdb's copy keeps in-frame clones and lacks some. Of about 150,000 clones detected, roughly 94% appear once; the ten largest clones hold about 0.33%. The sample here was CD4+ or CD8+ T cells sorted from blood, taken in a trial of the OX40 agonist ivuxolimab. All receptors derive from an adult with an advanced solid tumor such as melanoma, head and neck, liver or kidney cancer.

The V call is TRBV5-1, the J call TRBJ2-3; 8 bases agree with TRBD2. This CDR3 contains 16 residues. Per the germline V gene, CDR1 is SGHRS and CDR2 is YFSETQ. The trim removed 0 bases at V and 2 bases at J, leaving 5 bases unmatched. CDR3 amino acids: CASSLELAADTDTQYF. The CDR3 nucleotides read TGCGCCAGCAGCTTGGAACTAGCGGCTGACACAGATACGCAGTATTTT. The full variable domain, in which reference TRBV5-1 and TRBJ2-3 provide the parts outside the CDR3, is KAGVTQTPRYLIKTRGQQVTLSCSPISGHRSVSWYQQTPGQGLQFLFEYFSETQRNKGNFPGRFSGRQFSNSRSEMNVSTLELGDSALYLCASSLELAADTDTQYFGPGTRLTVL.

In nucleotides, the CDR3 is TGTGCCAGCAGTCTGCGCGCCCCGGGACTTTCCACAGATACGCAGTATTTT. It encodes CASSLRAPGLSTDTQYF. The V gene is TRBV2, the J gene TRBJ2-3, with a possible D match to TRBD2 (6 bases). The V gene lost 5 bases and the J gene lost 2 bases, with 20 bases spanning the gap. The V gene's germline CDR1 is SNHLY and CDR2 FYNNEI. This CDR3 is 17 amino acids long.

The rearrangement links TRBV10-3 to TRBJ2-2, with D perhaps assigned TRBD1 or TRBD2 (6 bases each). Germline V gene sequence: CDR1 ENHRY, CDR2 SYGVKD. The V end lost 6 bases, the J end lost 2 bases, and 13 bases lay between the germline ends. The CDR3 consists of 15 residues. The CDR3 region is CAIREGEANTGELFF. CDR3 in DNA: TGTGCCATCAGGGAGGGGGAAGCTAACACCGGGGAGCTGTTTTTT.

This clone is a singleton in its sample. The rearrangement uses TRBV19 and TRBJ2-5; 7 bases are shared with TRBD2. V lost 5 bases to trimming and J lost 3 bases; unmatched junction nucleotides: 6. Germline CDR1 and CDR2: LNHDA and SQIVND (reference sequence). The CDR3 spans 14 residues. In DNA, the CDR3 is TGTGCCAGTAGTGTTCCGGGACTAAAAGAGACCCAGTACTTC. It is translated as CASSVPGLKETQYF.

The chain recombines TRBV7-2 with TRBJ2-7, with a tentative D call TRBD1 (6 bases). CDR1 and CDR2 (germline): SGHTA, FQGNSA. This CDR3 spans 17 amino acids. Trimming cost V 2 bases and J 2 bases, with 19 bases left between them. CDR3 sequence reads: CASSLQSGGRGAYEQYF. CDR3 coding DNA: TGTGCCAGCAGCTTACAGTCTGGGGGCCGTGGGGCCTACGAGCAGTACTTC.

The rearrangement links TRBV7-9 to TRBJ1-2; maybe TRBD1 (5 bases). Trimming pared 0 bases from V and 0 bases from J, leaving 5 bases between. This CDR3 is built from 14 residues. Germline assignment: CDR1 SEHNR and CDR2 FQNEAQ (reference sequence). The CDR3 DNA follows: TGTGCCAGCAGCTTAGCGACAGCTAACTATGGCTACACCTTC. It encodes CASSLATANYGYTF.

The chain recombines TRBV5-6 with TRBJ1-3; D possibly corresponds to TRBD1 (5 bases). CDR1 is SGHDT, CDR2 YYEEEE, per germline. V dropped 0 bases and J dropped 5 bases, with 12 bases sitting between them. This CDR3 is 15 amino acids long. The CDR3 protein is CASSLAGGYRNTIYF. For the CDR3, the DNA is TGTGCCAGCAGCTTGGCCGGGGGGTACAGAAACACCATATATTTT.

In this sample, this clone turned up once. At one end the junction does not follow the germline gene, possibly because of a read error. The V call is TRBV7-2, the J call TRBJ2-1, with 9 bases aligning to TRBD2. CDR3 size: 17 residues. Germline lookup yields CDR1 SGHTA and CDR2 FQGNSA. CDR3 sequence (DNA): TGTGCCAGCGGCTTACTAGCGGGCAGCCCCTCCTACAATGAGCAGTTCTTC. Protein: CASGLLAGSPSYNEQFF.